This T cell receptor (beta chain) is from a study of blood T cell repertoires in COVID-19. The table came from immunoSEQ multiplex PCR; TCRdb's copy has only in-frame clones and leaves some out. The sample has 210,000 or so clones, around 90% seen once; the top ten hold approximately 6.7%. The J segment lost 2 bases and the V segment lost 2 bases, leaving 4 bases of the junction unmatched. The CDR3 has 15 amino acids. The germline V gene encodes CDR1 MDHEN and CDR2 SYDVKM. This rearrangement joins TRBV28 to TRBJ2-7, with TRBD2 matching 9 bases. Material: peripheral blood. The TCR was taken from a man aged 35 to 55 with acute or convalescent COVID-19. The CDR3 DNA sequence: TGTGCCAGCAGTTTAAGCCTAGCGGGGACCTACGAGCAGTACTTC. Its protein is CASSLSLAGTYEQYF.